The 30 T cell receptor beta chains below come from one sample, sequenced in a study of cytomegalovirus exposure and HLA in healthy donors. Using immunoSEQ multiplex PCR, the repertoire was profiled, and TCRdb retains in-frame clones only, with some absent. The data contain a few hundred thousand clones, roughly 87% of them singletons. Specimen: PBMCs. The source of these receptors is a young man in good health and CMV-seropositive.

V and J are TRBV6-5 and TRBJ2-1; 8 bases agree with TRBD2. This CDR3 has 15 residues. With 0 bases clipped from V and 6 bases from J, the junction kept 4 bases outside the gene matches. Germline CDR1 is MNHEY and CDR2 is SVGAGI. CDR3 sequence: CASSYSPGLANEQFF. CDR3 sequence (DNA): TGTGCCAGCAGTTACTCACCAGGACTAGCCAATGAGCAGTTCTTC.

CDR3 sequence (DNA): TGTGCCAGCAGTTTCGGACAGGACTACGAGCAGTACTTC. This gives the protein CASSFGQDYEQYF. V gene TRBV27 combines with J gene TRBJ2-7, with 7 bases matching TRBD1. CDR3 length: 13 residues. Germline-derived CDR1 and CDR2 are MNHEY and SMNVEV (reference sequence). The J segment lost 3 bases and the V segment lost 3 bases, leaving 2 bases of the junction unmatched.

Concerning this clone: At one end, the junction sequence differs from germline, possibly due to a read error. The V gene is TRBV2, the J gene TRBJ1-2; no clear D. CDR3 length equals 13 residues. Germline CDR1 is SNHLY and CDR2 is FYNNEI. The CDR3 protein is CASIEIGNWGYTF. DNA of the CDR3: TGTGCCAGCATTGAAATAGGGAACTGGGGCTACACCTTC.

The chain joins TRBV10-3 to TRBJ2-2; 7 bases map to TRBD2. In germline, CDR1 is ENHRY, CDR2 SYGVKD. The CDR3 loop spans 17 amino acids. Trimming removed 4 bases from V and 5 bases from J; junction bases left unmatched: 13. The CDR3 sequence is CAISVYLRGSGTGELFF. CDR3 sequence (DNA): TGTGCCATCAGTGTATATTTGCGGGGGTCGGGGACCGGGGAGCTGTTTTTT.

This clone was observed many times. The rearrangement joins TRBV7-3 to TRBJ2-7; tentative D call: TRBD2 (6 bases). Germline V gene lookup returns CDR1 SGHTA and CDR2 FQGTGA. The CDR3 sequence is 14 residues long. The V end was cut by 1 base, the J end by 6 bases, with 13 bases between. The CDR3 here is CASSLMGGDGEQYF. CDR3 coding DNA: TGTGCCAGCAGCTTAATGGGGGGAGACGGCGAGCAGTACTTC. Filled out from reference TRBV7-3 and TRBJ2-7, the complete variable domain reads GAGVSQTPSNKVTEKGKYVELRCDPISGHTALYWYRQSLGQGPEFLIYFQGTGAADDSGLPNDRFFAVRPEGSVSTLKIQRTERGDSAVYLCASSLMGGDGEQYFGPGTRLTVT.

The chain carries TRBV6-1 and TRBJ2-1; D remains ambiguous. Germline loops: CDR1 MNHNS, CDR2 SASEGT. Trimming left V 2 bases short and J 4 bases short, with 15 bases between. This CDR3 is built from 16 residues. DNA of the CDR3: TGTGCCAGCAGTGAAACCGGCACGCTGGGGTACAATGAGCAGTTCTTC. It translates to CASSETGTLGYNEQFF.

The V gene is TRBV20-1, the J gene TRBJ2-1; the D is unclear. The germline V gene has CDR1 DFQATT and CDR2 SNEGSKA (reference sequence). V was clipped by 3 bases and J by 5 bases, with 5 bases between them. CDR3 length: 11 residues. The CDR3 loop is CSASSNNEQFF. The CDR3 nucleotides are TGCAGTGCTAGTAGCAACAATGAGCAGTTCTTC.

V gene TRBV7-3 combines with J gene TRBJ1-3; D uncertain. Trimming stripped 6 bases from V and 8 bases from J, with 14 bases between. Germline V CDR1 and CDR2: SGHTA, FQGTGA. This CDR3 spans 13 amino acids. CDR3 coding DNA: TGTGCCAGCAGTCCATCGACGGGAGACACCATATATTTT. Translation: CASSPSTGDTIYF.

The chain employs TRBV27 and TRBJ2-7, with unresolved D. The CDR3 runs to 14 residues. The germline CDR1 and CDR2 sequences are MNHEY and SMNVEV (reference sequence). V was clipped by 2 bases and J by 4 bases, with 12 bases between them. The CDR3 spells CASSLGAARYEQYF. CDR3 in DNA: TGTGCCAGCAGTTTAGGAGCTGCTCGGTACGAGCAGTACTTC.

The chain has TRBV19 and TRBJ2-1; D gene ambiguous. The germline gives CDR1 LNHDA, CDR2 SQIVND (reference sequence). Trimming removed 5 bases at V and 3 bases at J, with 2 bases between. CDR3 length: 11 amino acids. CDR3 residues: CASSFYNEQFF. CDR3 nucleotide sequence: TGTGCCAGTAGTTTCTACAATGAGCAGTTCTTC.

CDR3 DNA: TGTGCCAGCAGTTCTAAATTGACGTGGGTTAAGCAGTACTTC. This codes for CASSSKLTWVKQYF. V and J are TRBV6-5 and TRBJ2-7; D is uncertain. CDR3 length: 14 residues. Between the trimmed V and J ends, which lost 4 bases and 8 bases, there was a span of 18 bases. Germline values: CDR1 MNHEY, CDR2 SVGAGI.

The chain joins TRBV6-1 to TRBJ2-2; 10 nucleotides match TRBD2. In germline, CDR1 is MNHNS, CDR2 SASEGT. The CDR3 runs 15 residues. With V trimmed by 6 bases and J by 5 bases, 6 bases remained unmatched. In nucleotides, the CDR3 is TGTGCCAGCAGGGCCCCTAGCGGGAGTACCGGGGAGCTGTTTTTT. Translating gives CASRAPSGSTGELFF.

This clone was found once. V usage is TRBV2 and J usage is TRBJ2-2, with D possibly being TRBD1 (6 bases). Germline V gene data show CDR1 as SNHLY and CDR2 as FYNNEI. CDR3 length: 19 amino acids. V dropped 0 bases and J dropped 3 bases, with 20 bases sitting between them. The CDR3 nucleotides are TGTGCCAGCAGTGAAGCGACATGGATCTCGGACAGATACACCGGGGAGCTGTTTTTT. Its protein is CASSEATWISDRYTGELFF.

J is TRBJ2-5 and V is TRBV18; no definite D call. There are 15 residues in the CDR3. Germline V lookup: CDR1 KGHSH, CDR2 LQKENI. Trimming shortened V by 0 bases and J by 2 bases, and 10 bases separated the two germline ends. Here the CDR3 reads CASSPPVRYQETQYF. In DNA, the CDR3 is TGTGCCAGCTCACCACCGGTCAGGTATCAAGAGACCCAGTACTTC.

This chain links TRBV5-1 with TRBJ1-2, with 8 bases lining up with TRBD1. J lost 0 bases, V lost 0 bases, and 10 bases had no gene match. The CDR3 sequence is 18 residues long. CDR1 SGHRS and CDR2 YFSETQ come from the germline V gene. The chain's CDR3 is CASSLASGGWGSNYGYTF. Here the CDR3 DNA reads TGCGCCAGCAGCTTGGCCTCAGGGGGCTGGGGTTCTAACTATGGCTACACCTTC.

J is TRBJ2-2 and V is TRBV6-1, with TRBD2 identical over 14 bases. CDR1 and CDR2 (germline): MNHNS, SASEGT. V was pared by 4 bases and J by 7 bases, with 5 bases of the junction left unmatched. There are 16 residues in the CDR3. The CDR3 bases are TGTGCCAGCAGTGTGACTAGCGGGAGGGAGGTCGGGGAGCTGTTTTTT. It codes for CASSVTSGREVGELFF.

The rearrangement joins TRBV25-1 to TRBJ2-7; D may correspond to TRBD1 or TRBD2 (5 bases each). This CDR3 has 13 amino acids. In germline, CDR1 is MGHDK, CDR2 SYGVNS. The V end was cut by 3 bases, the J end by 2 bases, with 8 bases between. This CDR3 reads CASSDSGPYEQYF. In DNA form, the CDR3 reads TGTGCCAGCAGTGACTCGGGGCCCTACGAGCAGTACTTC.

The count of this clone is one. This chain uses TRBV27 with TRBJ2-1; 7 bases agree with TRBD2. CDR1 and CDR2 from the germline V gene are MNHEY and SMNVEV (reference sequence). CDR3 length: 15 amino acids. The trim removed 0 bases at V and 6 bases at J, leaving 5 bases unmatched. CDR3 amino acids: CASSLSAGGGNEQFF. The CDR3 DNA reads TGTGCCAGCAGTTTATCCGCTGGGGGGGGCAATGAGCAGTTCTTC.

The chain uses TRBV6-4 and TRBJ2-2, with TRBD1 identical over 9 bases. CDR3 length: 14 residues. CDR1 MRHNA and CDR2 SNTAGT come from the germline V gene. V dropped 8 bases and J dropped 3; count of bases not matched to a gene: 4. CDR3 sequence reads: CASGRDRDTGELFF. Written as DNA, the CDR3 is TGTGCCAGCGGAAGGGACAGGGACACCGGGGAGCTGTTTTTT.

The rearrangement links TRBV4-3 to TRBJ1-3; 10 bases are a match to TRBD1. The germline V gene encodes CDR1 LGHNA and CDR2 YSLEER. The junction had 6 bases not matched to a gene; V was cut back by 4 bases and J by 3 bases. CDR3 length: 16 amino acids. Written as DNA, the CDR3 is TGCGCCAGCAGCCGTGACAGGGGGCGCATTGGAAACACCATATATTTT. This gives the protein CASSRDRGRIGNTIYF.

The chain carries TRBV6-5 and TRBJ2-7; 9 bases are shared with TRBD1. The junction had 6 bases not matched to a gene; V was cut back by 0 bases and J by 6 bases. Germline CDR1 and CDR2: MNHEY and SVGAGI. This CDR3 has 15 residues. The CDR3 is CASSYSGQGSFEQYF. The CDR3 nucleotides are TGTGCCAGCAGTTACTCGGGACAGGGTTCGTTCGAGCAGTACTTC.

This clone was recorded only once. The DNA of the CDR3 is TGCAGCGCACGAGACCCAGGGGGCCGATCTCCGGGCACTGAAGCTTTCTTT. It specifies CSARDPGGRSPGTEAFF. This sequence joins TRBV29-1 and TRBJ1-1; 8 bases are shared with TRBD1. After removal of 7 bases from V and 4 bases from J, the junction contained 20 bases not matched to a gene. Germline V gene data show CDR1 as SQVTM and CDR2 as ANQGSEA. CDR3 size: 17 residues.

This rearrangement joins TRBV5-1 to TRBJ1-2; maybe TRBD1 (5 bases). Germline V CDR1 and CDR2: SGHRS, YFSETQ. The V end lost 3 bases, the J end lost 7 bases, and 16 bases lay between the germline ends. This CDR3 region has 14 residues. The CDR3 sequence is CASSSPGRGGGYTF. DNA for the CDR3: TGCGCCAGCAGCTCTCCCGGAAGGGGAGGTGGCTACACCTTC. Supplemented by reference TRBV5-1 and TRBJ1-2, the full variable domain reads KAGVTQTPRYLIKTRGQQVTLSCSPISGHRSVSWYQQTPGQGLQFLFEYFSETQRNKGNFPGRFSGRQFSNSRSEMNVSTLELGDSALYLCASSSPGRGGGYTFGSGTRLTVV.

The CDR3 DNA reads as TGCGCCAGCAGCCCCTTTGGCGGGGAAAGCTCCTACGAGCAGTACTTC. Translated: CASSPFGGESSYEQYF. This sequence joins TRBV4-1 and TRBJ2-7; weak D call: TRBD2 (6 bases). There are 16 residues in the CDR3. In germline, CDR1 is MGHRA, CDR2 YSYEKL. The V end lost 4 bases, the J end lost 0 bases, and 16 bases lay between the germline ends.

The chain joins TRBV30 to TRBJ2-5; the D gene is possibly TRBD2 (5 bases). Between the trimmed V and J ends, which lost 0 bases and 4 bases, there was a span of 9 bases. This CDR3 spans 13 amino acids. Germline CDR1 reads GTSNPN; CDR2 reads SVGIG (reference sequence). The chain's CDR3 is CAWSVLGGETQYF. The DNA of the CDR3 is TGTGCCTGGAGTGTTCTTGGAGGAGAGACCCAGTACTTC.

The V call is TRBV30, the J call TRBJ1-1; D ambiguous. Trimming stripped 2 bases from V and 5 bases from J, with 12 bases between. Germline V gene data show CDR1 as GTSNPN and CDR2 as SVGIG (reference sequence). The CDR3 consists of 13 residues. The DNA of the CDR3 is TGTGCCTGGAGTATCCCACGTGGGACTGAAGCTTTCTTT. The encoded protein is CAWSIPRGTEAFF. Complete variable domain (other parts from reference TRBV30 and TRBJ1-1): SQTIHQWPATLVQPVGSPLSLECTVEGTSNPNLYWYRQAAGRGLQLLFYSVGIGQISSEVPQNLSASRPQDRQFILSSKKLLLSDSGFYLCAWSIPRGTEAFFGQGTRLTVV.

This chain joins TRBV6-5 and TRBJ2-6, with unresolved D. With 4 bases removed from V and 0 bases from J, the gap between germline ends came to 7 bases. This CDR3 spans 15 amino acids. Germline lookup yields CDR1 MNHEY and CDR2 SVGAGI. The CDR3 sequence: CASSSRFSGANVLTF. The CDR3 nucleotides are TGTGCCAGCAGTTCGAGGTTCTCTGGGGCCAACGTCCTGACTTTC.

V and J are TRBV6-6 and TRBJ2-7; 8 bases map to TRBD2. This CDR3 is 16 amino acids long. V trimming: 2 bases; J trimming: 0 bases; junction bases outside the gene matches: 6. The germline gives CDR1 MNHNY, CDR2 SVGAGI (reference sequence). Here the CDR3 DNA reads TGTGCCAGCAGTTACCGACTAGCGCGGAGCTCCTACGAGCAGTACTTC. Its translation: CASSYRLARSSYEQYF.

This chain's CDR3 is CASSYGTGGETQYF. Here the CDR3 DNA reads TGTGCCAGCAGTTACGGAACAGGGGGGGAGACCCAGTACTTC. V gene TRBV6-5 combines with J gene TRBJ2-5, with 8 bases that match TRBD1. Trimming cost V 2 bases and J 5 bases; bases outside gene matches: 4. Germline values: CDR1 MNHEY, CDR2 SVGAGI. The CDR3 is 14 residues long.

The gene calls are TRBV23-1 and TRBJ2-7, with 7 bases lining up with TRBD2. TRBV23-1 is reported as an ORF; its role is uncertain. The CDR3 extends over 16 amino acids. J was trimmed by 0 bases and V by 0 bases; bases with no gene match: 5. CDR3 nucleotide sequence: TGCGCCAGCAGTCAATCTGGGGCTAGCGGCTCCTACGAGCAGTACTTC. The encoded protein is CASSQSGASGSYEQYF.